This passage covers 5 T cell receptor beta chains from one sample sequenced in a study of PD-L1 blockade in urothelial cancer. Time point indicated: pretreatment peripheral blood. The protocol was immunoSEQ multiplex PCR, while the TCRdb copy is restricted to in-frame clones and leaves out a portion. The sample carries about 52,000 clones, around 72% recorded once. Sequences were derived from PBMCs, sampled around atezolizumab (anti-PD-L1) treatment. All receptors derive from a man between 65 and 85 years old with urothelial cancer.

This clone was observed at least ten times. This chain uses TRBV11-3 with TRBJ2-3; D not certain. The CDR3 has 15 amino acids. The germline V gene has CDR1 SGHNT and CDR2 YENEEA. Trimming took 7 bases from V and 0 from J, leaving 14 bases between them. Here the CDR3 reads CASTTLSSSTDTQYF. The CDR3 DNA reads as TGTGCCAGCACTACCCTTAGCAGTAGCACAGATACGCAGTATTTT.

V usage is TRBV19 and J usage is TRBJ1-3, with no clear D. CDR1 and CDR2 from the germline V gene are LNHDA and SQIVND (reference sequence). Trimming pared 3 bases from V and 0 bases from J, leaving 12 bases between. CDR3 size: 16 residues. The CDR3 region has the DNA TGTGCCAGTAGTATGGTACGGTCCGACTCTGGAAACACCATATATTTT. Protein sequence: CASSMVRSDSGNTIYF. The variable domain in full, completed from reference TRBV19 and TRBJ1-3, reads DGGITQSPKYLFRKEGQNVTLSCEQNLNHDAMYWYRQDPGQGLRLIYYSQIVNDFQKGDIAEGYSVSREKKESFPLTVTSAQKNPTAFYLCASSMVRSDSGNTIYFGEGSWLTVV.

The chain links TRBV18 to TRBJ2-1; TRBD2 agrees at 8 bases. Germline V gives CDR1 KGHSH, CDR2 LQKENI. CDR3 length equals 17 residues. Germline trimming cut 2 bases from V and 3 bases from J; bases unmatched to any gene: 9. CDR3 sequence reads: CASSPYEAGVGYNEQFF. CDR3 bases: TGTGCCAGCTCACCATACGAAGCGGGAGTAGGCTACAATGAGCAGTTCTTC.

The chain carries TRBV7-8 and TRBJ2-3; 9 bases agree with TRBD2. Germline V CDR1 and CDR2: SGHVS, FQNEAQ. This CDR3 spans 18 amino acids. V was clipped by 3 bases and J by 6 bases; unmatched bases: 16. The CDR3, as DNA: TGTGCCAGCAGCTTCCCCGAGGGCGGGGGGGCGAGGGAGGATACGCAGTATTTT. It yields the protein CASSFPEGGGAREDTQYF.

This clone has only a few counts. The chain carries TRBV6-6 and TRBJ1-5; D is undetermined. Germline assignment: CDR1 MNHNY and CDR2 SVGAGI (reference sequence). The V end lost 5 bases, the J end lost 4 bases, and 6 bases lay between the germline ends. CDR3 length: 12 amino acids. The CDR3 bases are TGTGCCAGCAGTCGTCCGAATCAGCCCCAGCATTTT. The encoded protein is CASSRPNQPQHF.